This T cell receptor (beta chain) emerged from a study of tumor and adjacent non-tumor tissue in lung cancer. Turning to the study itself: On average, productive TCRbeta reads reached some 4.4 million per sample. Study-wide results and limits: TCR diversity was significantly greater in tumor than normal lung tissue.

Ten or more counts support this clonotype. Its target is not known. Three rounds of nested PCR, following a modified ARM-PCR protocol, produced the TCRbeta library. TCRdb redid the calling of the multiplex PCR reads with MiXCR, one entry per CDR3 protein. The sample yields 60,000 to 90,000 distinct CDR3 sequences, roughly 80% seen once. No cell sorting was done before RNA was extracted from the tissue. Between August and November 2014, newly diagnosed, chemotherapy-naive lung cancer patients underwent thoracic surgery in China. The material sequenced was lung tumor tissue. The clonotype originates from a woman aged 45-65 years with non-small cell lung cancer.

In DNA, the CDR3 is TGTGCCAGTAGTAGGGGAGAGACCCAGTACTTC. As protein: CASSRGETQYF. This chain links TRBV19 with TRBJ2-5; D is undetermined. Germline-derived CDR1 and CDR2 are LNHDA and SQIVND (reference sequence). The germline V and J ends were trimmed by 4 bases and 4 bases, with 4 bases remaining between them. The CDR3 is 11 residues long.